The clone carrying this T cell receptor beta chain has ten or more counts. Its target is not known. Genomic DNA acted as the template from which TCR beta VDJ combination and CDR3 sequence profiling were carried out. TCRdb re-derived calls from the reads in MiXCR, one entry per CDR3 protein. Of roughly 180,000 distinct CDR3 sequences listed, roughly three fifths are singletons. The sample originates from a study of CD8+CD57+ T cells in acquired aplastic anemia. Study as a whole: The study obtained an average of roughly 3 ug of DNA from sorted CD4+ and CD8+ cells. Study findings and constraints: Between patients and controls, about 30 CD8+ CDR3 sequences were found in common.

The V and J ends lost 1 base and 3 bases respectively, with 10 bases between them. The CDR3 is made up of 13 amino acids. The germline V gene has CDR1 DFQATT and CDR2 SNEGSKA (reference sequence). Sequencing was done on patients that had shown CD8+CD57+ cell expansion by flow cytometry. Patients were therapy-naive when their blood was sampled. The sequence was collected from a human donor with aplastic anemia. The V call is TRBV20-1, the J call TRBJ2-7; possible D gene TRBD2, 5 bases. The specimen sequenced was sorted CD4+, CD8+, or CD8+CD57+ T cells (not recorded which) from PBMCs. The CDR3 is CSARGTLDYEQYF. CDR3 coding DNA: TGCAGTGCTAGAGGGACTTTAGACTACGAGCAGTACTTC.